The T cell receptor (beta chain) described here comes from a study of T-cell reconstitution after alpha-beta-depleted transplantation in children. Construction of the TCRbeta library involved unique molecular identifiers. Using its own MiXCR run on the PCR reads, TCRdb lists one record per CDR3 protein. The sample consists of fewer than 550,000 distinct CDR3 sequences, roughly 11% of them appearing once. This clonotype was seen a few times. The CDR3 contains 16 residues. Trimming cost V 5 bases and J 4 bases, with 19 bases left between them. CDR1 SGHTA and CDR2 FQGNSA come from the germline V gene. The clonotype was recovered from a female patient between 2 and 15 years old who had a stem cell transplant for aplastic anemia, so the T cells may come from the graft donor. The J gene is TRBJ2-3, the V gene TRBV7-2, with D perhaps TRBD1 (5 bases). Sequencing was performed on PBMCs, mostly from graft donor cells, taken 180 days after TCRalphabeta/CD19-depleted stem cell transplant. The CDR3 DNA follows: TGTGCCAGCAGCACTGGGATCAGGGCTCGTTCAGATACGCAGTATTTT. This sequence encodes CASSTGIRARSDTQYF.